Each of the 10 T cell receptor beta chains below was sequenced from the same sample in a study of blood T cell repertoires in COVID-19. TCRdb keeps only in-frame clones here, not all; method: immunoSEQ multiplex PCR. The table shows 230,000 or so clones, with around 81% occurring only once. The sample consisted of PBMCs or T cells enriched from blood (not recorded which). Receptors were obtained from a man aged 50 or older who had recovered from COVID-19.

The CDR3 DNA reads as TGCGCCAGCAGTGAGTTACAGGGGGCAACCGGGGAGCTGTTTTTT. It specifies CASSELQGATGELFF. The rearrangement uses TRBV10-1 and TRBJ2-2, with 9 positions matching TRBD1. V gave up 1 base and J gave up 5 bases; unmatched junction bases: 2. The length of the CDR3 is 15 residues. Germline CDR1 and CDR2: WNHNN and SYGVQD (reference sequence).

This chain uses TRBV19 with TRBJ1-3; D is undetermined. The CDR3 has 13 amino acids. Trimming cost V 11 bases and J 4 bases, with 15 bases left between them. In germline, CDR1 is LNHDA, CDR2 SQIVND (reference sequence). CDR3 sequence reads: CAGSEGTGNTIYF. The DNA of the CDR3 is TGTGCCGGATCAGAGGGAACGGGAAACACCATATATTTT.

The V and J genes are TRBV24-1 and TRBJ1-1; D is ambiguous. The germline V and J ends were trimmed by 2 bases and 6 bases, with 6 bases remaining between them. CDR3 size: 12 residues. Germline values: CDR1 KGHDR, CDR2 SFDVKD. The CDR3 DNA is TGTGCCACCAGTGATTCAACAGCTGAAGCTTTCTTT. Translated: CATSDSTAEAFF.

This chain uses TRBV4-1 with TRBJ1-5; 8 nucleotides align to TRBD1. Germline values: CDR1 MGHRA, CDR2 YSYEKL. The CDR3 spans 15 residues. V lost 0 bases and J lost 7; bases outside the gene matches: 5. In DNA, the CDR3 is TGCGCCAGCAGCCAAGAGTCAGGGGGCTGGCAGCCCCAGCATTTT. Translation: CASSQESGGWQPQHF.

The chain links TRBV5-1 to TRBJ2-2, with 12 bases aligning to TRBD2. The CDR3 loop spans 16 amino acids. Per the germline V gene, CDR1 is SGHRS and CDR2 is YFSETQ. Trimming at V came to 3 bases and at J to 6 bases, leaving 6 bases not matched to a gene. CDR3 residues: CASSWDGTSGSGELFF. CDR3 nucleotide sequence: TGCGCCAGCAGCTGGGACGGGACTAGCGGGTCCGGGGAGCTGTTTTTT. Full variable domain (rest looked up from reference TRBV5-1 and TRBJ2-2): KAGVTQTPRYLIKTRGQQVTLSCSPISGHRSVSWYQQTPGQGLQFLFEYFSETQRNKGNFPGRFSGRQFSNSRSEMNVSTLELGDSALYLCASSWDGTSGSGELFFGEGSRLTVL.

This clone was seen only a few times. The chain uses TRBV5-4 and TRBJ2-1, with D perhaps matching TRBD2 (5 bases). This CDR3 contains 15 residues. From germline, CDR1 is SGHNT and CDR2 YYREEE (reference sequence). Trimming pared 5 bases from V and 0 bases from J, leaving 12 bases between. The CDR3 nucleotides are TGTGCCAGCAGTTGGACTCGTCCCTCCTACAATGAGCAGTTCTTC. This codes for CASSWTRPSYNEQFF.

The chain recombines TRBV28 with TRBJ2-7; TRBD2 aligns across 7 bases. The trim removed 11 bases at V and 4 bases at J, leaving 8 bases unmatched. The CDR3 runs 12 residues. Per germline, CDR1 MDHEN and CDR2 SYDVKM. CDR3 residues: CASQTSKYEQYF. In DNA, the CDR3 is TGTGCCTCCCAGACTAGCAAGTACGAGCAGTACTTC.

The sample holds one count of this clone. V and J are TRBV5-5 and TRBJ2-3; the match to TRBD2 covers 8 bases. Germline V gives CDR1 SGHKS, CDR2 YYEKEE (reference sequence). The CDR3 has 16 residues. J gave up 5 bases and V 4 bases, and 12 bases lay outside the gene matches. CDR3 bases: TGTGCCAGCAGCGGTAGGGGGACTAGGGAAAGAGATACGCAGTATTTT. It specifies CASSGRGTRERDTQYF.

The rearrangement links TRBV6-2 or TRBV6-3 to TRBJ2-7; D gene unclear. This CDR3 has 11 amino acids. V was cut by 0 bases and J by 13 bases, with 10 bases left in between. In germline, CDR1 is MNHEY, CDR2 SVGEGT. CDR3 in DNA: TGTGCCAGCAGTTACTCGAACACGCCCTACTTC. Protein product: CASSYSNTPYF.

CDR3 sequence reads: CATSDTRPGQGTLETQYF. Here the CDR3 DNA reads TGTGCCACCAGTGATACCCGACCGGGACAGGGTACCTTAGAGACCCAGTACTTC. The gene calls are TRBV24-1 and TRBJ2-5; 9 bases fit TRBD1. The germline V gene encodes CDR1 KGHDR and CDR2 SFDVKD. The CDR3 extends over 18 amino acids. V lost 3 bases to trimming and J lost 4 bases; unmatched junction nucleotides: 14.